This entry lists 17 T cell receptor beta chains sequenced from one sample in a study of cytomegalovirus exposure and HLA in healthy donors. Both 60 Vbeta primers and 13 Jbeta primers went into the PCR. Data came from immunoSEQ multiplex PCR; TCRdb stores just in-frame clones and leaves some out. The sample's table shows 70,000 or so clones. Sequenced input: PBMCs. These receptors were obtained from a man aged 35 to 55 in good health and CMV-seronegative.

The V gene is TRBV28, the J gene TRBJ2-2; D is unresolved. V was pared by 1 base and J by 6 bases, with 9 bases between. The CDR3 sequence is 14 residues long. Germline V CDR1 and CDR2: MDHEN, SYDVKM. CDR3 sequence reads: CASSLLVGAGELFF. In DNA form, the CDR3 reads TGTGCCAGCAGTTTATTAGTGGGCGCCGGGGAGCTGTTTTTT.

DNA for the CDR3: TGCAGCGTTGGACAGGGGGCCGACACCGGGGAGCTGTTTTTT. It is translated as CSVGQGADTGELFF. This chain connects TRBV29-1 to TRBJ2-2; TRBD1 matches 10 bases. Trimming at V came to 4 bases and at J to 3 bases, leaving 2 bases not matched to a gene. CDR3 length: 14 amino acids. Germline lookup yields CDR1 SQVTM and CDR2 ANQGSEA.

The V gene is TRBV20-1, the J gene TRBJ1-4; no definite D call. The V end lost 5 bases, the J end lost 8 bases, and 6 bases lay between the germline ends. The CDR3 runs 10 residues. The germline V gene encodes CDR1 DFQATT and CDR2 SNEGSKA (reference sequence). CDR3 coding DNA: TGCAGTGCTCCGGAGGAAAAACTGTTTTTT. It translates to CSAPEEKLFF.

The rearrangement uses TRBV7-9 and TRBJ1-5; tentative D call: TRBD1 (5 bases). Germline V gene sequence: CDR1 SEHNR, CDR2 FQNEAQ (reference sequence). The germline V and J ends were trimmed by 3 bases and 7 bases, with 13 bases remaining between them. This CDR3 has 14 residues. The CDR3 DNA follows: TGTGCCAGCAGCTTGGGACTCACCAGCCAGCCCCAGCATTTT. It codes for CASSLGLTSQPQHF.

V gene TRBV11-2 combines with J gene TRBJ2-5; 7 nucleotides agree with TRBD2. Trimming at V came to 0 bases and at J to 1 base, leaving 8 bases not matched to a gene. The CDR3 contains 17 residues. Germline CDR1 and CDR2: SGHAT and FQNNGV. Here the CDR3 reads CASSLDRQRGFQETQYF. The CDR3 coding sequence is TGTGCCAGCAGCTTAGATCGTCAGCGGGGATTCCAAGAGACCCAGTACTTC.

The CDR3 protein is CASSQHQGNTDTQYF. The CDR3 DNA reads as TGTGCCAGCAGTCAGCACCAGGGGAACACAGATACGCAGTATTTT. The chain carries TRBV28 and TRBJ2-3; TRBD1 might be the D (6 bases). Looked up from germline, CDR1 is MDHEN and CDR2 is SYDVKM. This CDR3 comprises 15 residues. Trimming stripped 5 bases from V and 2 bases from J, with 14 bases between.

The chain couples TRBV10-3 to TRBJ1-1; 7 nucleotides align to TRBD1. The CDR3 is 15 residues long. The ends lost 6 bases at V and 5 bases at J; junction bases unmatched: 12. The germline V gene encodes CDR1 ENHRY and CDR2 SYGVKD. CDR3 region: CAISQEGARGTEAFF. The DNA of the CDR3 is TGTGCCATCAGCCAAGAGGGGGCCCGGGGGACTGAAGCTTTCTTT.

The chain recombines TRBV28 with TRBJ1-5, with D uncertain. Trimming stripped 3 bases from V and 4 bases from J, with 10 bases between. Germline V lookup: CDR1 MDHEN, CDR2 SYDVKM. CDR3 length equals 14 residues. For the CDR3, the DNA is TGTGCCAGCAGTTTGGGAGGGTTGAATCAGCCCCAGCATTTT. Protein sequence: CASSLGGLNQPQHF.

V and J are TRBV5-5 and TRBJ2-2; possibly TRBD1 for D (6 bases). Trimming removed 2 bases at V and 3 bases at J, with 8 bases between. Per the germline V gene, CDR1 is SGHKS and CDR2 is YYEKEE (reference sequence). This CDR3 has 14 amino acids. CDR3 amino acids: CASSLQGYTGELFF. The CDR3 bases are TGTGCCAGCAGCTTACAGGGTTACACCGGGGAGCTGTTTTTT.

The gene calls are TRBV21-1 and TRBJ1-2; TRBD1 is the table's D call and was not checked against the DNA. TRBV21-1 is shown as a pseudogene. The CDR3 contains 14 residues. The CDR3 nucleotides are TGTGCCAGCATCGTACAGGGTTTTAACTATGGCTACACCTTC. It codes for CASIVQGFNYGYTF.

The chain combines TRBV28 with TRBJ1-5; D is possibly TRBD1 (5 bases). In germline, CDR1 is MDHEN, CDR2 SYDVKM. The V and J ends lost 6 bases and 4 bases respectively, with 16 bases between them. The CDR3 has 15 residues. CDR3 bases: TGTGCCAGCAGCGTGCAGGGTGTTGGGAATCAGCCCCAGCATTTT. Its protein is CASSVQGVGNQPQHF.

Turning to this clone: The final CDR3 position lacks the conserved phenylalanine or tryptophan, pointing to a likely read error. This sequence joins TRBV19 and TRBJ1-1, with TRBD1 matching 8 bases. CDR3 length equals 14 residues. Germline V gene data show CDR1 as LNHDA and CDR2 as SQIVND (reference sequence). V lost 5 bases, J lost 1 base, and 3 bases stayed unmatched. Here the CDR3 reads CASSVTGANTEAFL. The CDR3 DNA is TGTGCCAGTAGTGTGACAGGGGCGAACACTGAAGCTTTCCTT.

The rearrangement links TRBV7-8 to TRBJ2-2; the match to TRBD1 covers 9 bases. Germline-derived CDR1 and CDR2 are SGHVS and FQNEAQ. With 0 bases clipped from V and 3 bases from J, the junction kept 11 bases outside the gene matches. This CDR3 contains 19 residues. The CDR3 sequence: CASSLALSPGQGDTGELFF. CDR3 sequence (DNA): TGTGCCAGCAGCTTAGCTCTGTCCCCGGGACAGGGTGACACCGGGGAGCTGTTTTTT.

The DNA for the CDR3 is TGCAGTGCTCCGGGGGGGAGGGAGCAGTACTTC. This codes for CSAPGGREQYF. The J gene is TRBJ2-7, the V gene TRBV20-1; TRBD2 aligns across 8 bases. Unmatched junction bases numbered 4, after V lost 5 bases and J lost 7 bases. This CDR3 is 11 amino acids long. CDR1 and CDR2 from the germline V gene are DFQATT and SNEGSKA (reference sequence).

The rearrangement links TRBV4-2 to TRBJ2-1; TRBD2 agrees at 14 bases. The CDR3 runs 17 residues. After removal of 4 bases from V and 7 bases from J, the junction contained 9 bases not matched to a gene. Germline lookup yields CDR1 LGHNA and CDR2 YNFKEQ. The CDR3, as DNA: TGTGCCAGCAGCCTTGCCGGGACTAGCGGGGGAGGGAATGAGCAGTTCTTC. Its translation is CASSLAGTSGGGNEQFF.

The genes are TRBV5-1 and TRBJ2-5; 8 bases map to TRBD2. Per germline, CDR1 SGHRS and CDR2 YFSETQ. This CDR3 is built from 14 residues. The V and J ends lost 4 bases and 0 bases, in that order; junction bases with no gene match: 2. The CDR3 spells CASSVAGNQETQYF. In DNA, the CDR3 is TGCGCCAGCAGCGTAGCGGGGAACCAAGAGACCCAGTACTTC. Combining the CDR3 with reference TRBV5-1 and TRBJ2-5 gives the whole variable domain KAGVTQTPRYLIKTRGQQVTLSCSPISGHRSVSWYQQTPGQGLQFLFEYFSETQRNKGNFPGRFSGRQFSNSRSEMNVSTLELGDSALYLCASSVAGNQETQYFGPGTRLLVL.

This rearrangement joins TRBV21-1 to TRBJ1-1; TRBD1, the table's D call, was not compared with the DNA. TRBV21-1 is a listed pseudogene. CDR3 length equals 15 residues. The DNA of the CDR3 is TGTGCCAGCAGCAAAGGGGGCAGGTCGAACACTGAAGCTTTCTTT. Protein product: CASSKGGRSNTEAFF.